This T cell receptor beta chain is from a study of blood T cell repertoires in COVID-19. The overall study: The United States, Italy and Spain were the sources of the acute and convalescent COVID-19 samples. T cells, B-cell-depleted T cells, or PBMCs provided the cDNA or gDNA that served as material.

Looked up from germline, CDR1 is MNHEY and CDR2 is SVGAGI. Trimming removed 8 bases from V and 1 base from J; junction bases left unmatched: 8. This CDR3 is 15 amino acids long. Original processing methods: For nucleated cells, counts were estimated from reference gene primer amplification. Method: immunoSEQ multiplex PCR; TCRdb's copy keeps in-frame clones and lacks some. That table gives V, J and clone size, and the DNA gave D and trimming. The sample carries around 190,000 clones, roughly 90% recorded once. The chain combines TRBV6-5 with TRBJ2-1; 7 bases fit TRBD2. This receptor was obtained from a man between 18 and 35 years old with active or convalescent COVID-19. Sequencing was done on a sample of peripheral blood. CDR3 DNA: TGTGCCAGCGGGCCAGAGGGAGGGTCCTACAATGAGCAGTTCTTC. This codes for CASGPEGGSYNEQFF.